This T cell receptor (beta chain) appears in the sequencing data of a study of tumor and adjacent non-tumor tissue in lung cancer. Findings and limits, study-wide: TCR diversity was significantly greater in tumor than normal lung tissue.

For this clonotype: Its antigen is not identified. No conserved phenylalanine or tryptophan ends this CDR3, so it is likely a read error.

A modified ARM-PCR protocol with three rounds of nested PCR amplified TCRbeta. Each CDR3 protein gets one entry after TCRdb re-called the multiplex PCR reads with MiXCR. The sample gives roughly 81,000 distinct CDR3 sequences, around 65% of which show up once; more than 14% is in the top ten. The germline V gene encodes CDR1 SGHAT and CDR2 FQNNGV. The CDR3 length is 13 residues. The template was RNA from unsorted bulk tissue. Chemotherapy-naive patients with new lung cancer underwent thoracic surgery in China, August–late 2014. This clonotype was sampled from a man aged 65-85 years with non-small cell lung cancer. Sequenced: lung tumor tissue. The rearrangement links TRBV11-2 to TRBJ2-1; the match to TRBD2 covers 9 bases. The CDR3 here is CASSQGLANKQFL. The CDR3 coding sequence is TGTGCCAGTAGCCAGGGACTAGCCAATAAGCAGTTCTTA.